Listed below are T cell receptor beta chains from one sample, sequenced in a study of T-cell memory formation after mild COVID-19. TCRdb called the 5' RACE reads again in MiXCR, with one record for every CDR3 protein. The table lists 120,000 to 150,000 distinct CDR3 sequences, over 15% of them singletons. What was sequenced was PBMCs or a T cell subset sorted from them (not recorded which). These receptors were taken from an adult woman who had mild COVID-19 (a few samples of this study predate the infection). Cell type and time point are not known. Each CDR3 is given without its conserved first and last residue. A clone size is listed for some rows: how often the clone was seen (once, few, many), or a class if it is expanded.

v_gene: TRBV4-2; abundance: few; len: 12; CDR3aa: ASSQESGSYEQY
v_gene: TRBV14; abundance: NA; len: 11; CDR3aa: ASSPGRETPLH
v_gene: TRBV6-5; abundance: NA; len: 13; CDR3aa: ASSGLGRMNTEAF
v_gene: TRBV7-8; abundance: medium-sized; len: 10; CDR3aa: ASSSGRETQY
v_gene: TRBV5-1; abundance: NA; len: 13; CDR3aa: ASSLDPGGNSPLH
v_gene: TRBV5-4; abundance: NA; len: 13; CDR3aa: ASTSPADSSYEQY
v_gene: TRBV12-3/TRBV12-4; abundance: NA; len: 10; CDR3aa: ASSRDPETQY
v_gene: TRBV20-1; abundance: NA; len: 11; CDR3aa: SASGTVGGELF
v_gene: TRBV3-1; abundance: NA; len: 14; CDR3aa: ASSQDVRFSYNEQF
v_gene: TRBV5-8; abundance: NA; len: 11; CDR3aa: ASSNRQGHEQY
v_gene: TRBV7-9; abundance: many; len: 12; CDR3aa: ASSLGTEYNEQF
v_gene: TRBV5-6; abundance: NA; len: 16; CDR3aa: ASSSLRGQGTSNYGYT
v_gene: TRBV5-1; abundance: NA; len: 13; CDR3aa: ASSPDRGQTGGYT
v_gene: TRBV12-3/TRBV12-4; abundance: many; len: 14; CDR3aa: ASSFGTSGAYNEQF
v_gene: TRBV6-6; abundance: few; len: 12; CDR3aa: ASSYSQGAYEQY
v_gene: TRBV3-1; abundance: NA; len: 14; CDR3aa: ASSQRGGTGNSPLH
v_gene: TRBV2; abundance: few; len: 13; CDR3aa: ASSELEGSYNEQF
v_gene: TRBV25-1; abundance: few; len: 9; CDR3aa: ASSEWDEAF
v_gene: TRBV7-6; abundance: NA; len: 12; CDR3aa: ASSPGQLSYEQY
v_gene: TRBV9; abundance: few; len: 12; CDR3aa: ASSVLAGLNEQF
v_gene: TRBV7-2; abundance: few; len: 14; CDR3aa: ASSPRGSGGWETQY
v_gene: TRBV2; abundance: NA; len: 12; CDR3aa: ASSAGRNTGELF
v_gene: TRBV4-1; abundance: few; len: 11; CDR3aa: ASSQGPAYEQY
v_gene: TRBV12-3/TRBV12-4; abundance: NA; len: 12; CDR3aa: ASSWDGPNQPQH
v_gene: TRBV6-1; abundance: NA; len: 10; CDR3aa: ASSAISETQY
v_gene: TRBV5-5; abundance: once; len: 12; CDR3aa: ASSLARTHDGYT
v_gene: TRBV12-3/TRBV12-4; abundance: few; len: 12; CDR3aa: ASSWAGGQNEQF
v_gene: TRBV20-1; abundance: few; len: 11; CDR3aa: SAPTGWGSPLH
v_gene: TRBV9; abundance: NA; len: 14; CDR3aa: ASSEGSRAGQETQY
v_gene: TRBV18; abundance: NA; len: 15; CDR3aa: ASSPRSVGISNQPQH
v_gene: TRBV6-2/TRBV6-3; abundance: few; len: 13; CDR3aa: ASSFSGRSSGELF
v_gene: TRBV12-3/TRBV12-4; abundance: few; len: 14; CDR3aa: ASSSLRRAGTDTQY
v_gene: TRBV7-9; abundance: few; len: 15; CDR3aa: ASSLNKGGTYNSPLH
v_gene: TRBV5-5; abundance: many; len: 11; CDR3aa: ATGTGSLTRQF
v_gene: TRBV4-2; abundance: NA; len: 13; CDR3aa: ASSQSAESSYEQY
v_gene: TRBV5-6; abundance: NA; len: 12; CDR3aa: ASSFPWWAGELF
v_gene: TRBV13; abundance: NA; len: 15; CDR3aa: ASSLKRSTAASTEAF
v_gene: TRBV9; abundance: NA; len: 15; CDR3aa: ASSVEGGGVSGNTIY
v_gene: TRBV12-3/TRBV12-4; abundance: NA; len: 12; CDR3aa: ASRHREGADTQY